The 9 T cell receptor beta chains below all came from one sample that was sequenced in a study of blood T cell repertoires in COVID-19. Only in-frame clones appear in the TCRdb table, and some are missing; sequencing was by immunoSEQ multiplex PCR. The sample shows just under 150,000 clones, roughly 90% of them seen only once. The sample taken for sequencing was peripheral blood. The source of these receptors is a woman aged 45-60 years with acute or convalescent COVID-19.

This chain links TRBV7-3 with TRBJ2-1; D may be TRBD2 (5 bases). Germline V gene lookup returns CDR1 SGHTA and CDR2 FQGTGA. V lost 4 bases and J 5 bases, leaving 12 bases between the germline ends. The CDR3 is made up of 14 amino acids. The CDR3 DNA reads as TGTGCCAGCAGCTCCGACCGGGGAGACAATGAGCAGTTCTTC. This translates into CASSSDRGDNEQFF.

V gene TRBV24-1 combines with J gene TRBJ1-3; 9 nucleotides align to TRBD1. Germline V lookup: CDR1 KGHDR, CDR2 SFDVKD. The CDR3 has 16 amino acids. J gave up 0 bases and V 3 bases, and 2 bases lay outside the gene matches. DNA for the CDR3: TGTGCCACCAGTGATCAGGACAGGGGCTCTGGAAACACCATATATTTT. It yields the protein CATSDQDRGSGNTIYF.

The CDR3 nucleotides read TGCGCCAGCAGCCAAGAACAGGGGGCTCGCACAGATACGCAGTATTTT. Translating gives CASSQEQGARTDTQYF. The rearrangement uses TRBV4-1 and TRBJ2-3, with TRBD1 identical over 9 bases. The CDR3 sequence is 16 residues long. The V gene end was trimmed by 0 bases and the J gene end by 1 base; junction bases not matched to a gene: 2. The V gene's germline CDR1 is MGHRA and CDR2 YSYEKL.

The chain uses TRBV6-5 and TRBJ1-2; D ambiguous. Per germline, CDR1 MNHEY and CDR2 SVGAGI. Trimming pared 10 bases from V and 8 bases from J, leaving 20 bases between. The length of the CDR3 is 13 residues. This chain's CDR3 is CATKTEVIRGYTF. The CDR3 region has the DNA TGTGCCACCAAAACGGAGGTGATTAGAGGCTACACCTTC.

The chain carries TRBV3-1 (or the pseudogene TRBV3-2) and TRBJ1-2; unclear D gene. The germline V gene encodes CDR1 LGHDT and CDR2 YNNKEL (reference sequence). CDR3 length: 13 amino acids. Trimming took 1 base from V and 7 from J, leaving 10 bases between them. The CDR3 loop is CASSQGGVGGYTF. CDR3 sequence (DNA): TGTGCCAGCAGCCAAGGTGGAGTAGGTGGCTACACCTTC.

This rearrangement joins TRBV10-3 to TRBJ2-1; D might be TRBD2 (5 bases). Per the germline V gene, CDR1 is ENHRY and CDR2 is SYGVKD. This CDR3 is built from 14 residues. V lost 11 bases, J lost 0 bases, and 14 bases lay in between. CDR3 DNA: TGTGCCTCCCGGACGGGGAGCTCCTACAATGAGCAGTTCTTC. It encodes CASRTGSSYNEQFF.

The V gene is TRBV2, the J gene TRBJ2-5, with D tentatively TRBD1 (7 bases). V lost 5 bases and J 4 bases, leaving 11 bases between the germline ends. The CDR3 extends over 13 amino acids. Per germline, CDR1 SNHLY and CDR2 FYNNEI. The CDR3 reads CASSWQGGETQYF. The CDR3 nucleotides read TGTGCCAGCAGTTGGCAGGGGGGAGAGACCCAGTACTTC.

The chain is built from TRBV12-3 or TRBV12-4 and TRBJ2-7, with TRBD2 as a possible D gene (6 bases). Trimming removed 6 bases at V and 7 bases at J, with 16 bases between. CDR3 length: 13 amino acids. CDR3: CASSPPGDWEQYF. The CDR3 DNA reads TGTGCCAGCAGCCCACCGGGGGATTGGGAGCAGTACTTC.

The rearrangement joins TRBV5-1 to TRBJ1-2; possibly TRBD1 for D (6 bases). V was cut by 0 bases and J by 6 bases, with 18 bases left in between. Germline assignment: CDR1 SGHRS and CDR2 YFSETQ. The CDR3 totals 16 residues. As DNA, the CDR3 is TGCGCCAGCAGCTTGGACTTCTTGGGGGCGCGAGATGGCTACACCTTC. Translating gives CASSLDFLGARDGYTF.